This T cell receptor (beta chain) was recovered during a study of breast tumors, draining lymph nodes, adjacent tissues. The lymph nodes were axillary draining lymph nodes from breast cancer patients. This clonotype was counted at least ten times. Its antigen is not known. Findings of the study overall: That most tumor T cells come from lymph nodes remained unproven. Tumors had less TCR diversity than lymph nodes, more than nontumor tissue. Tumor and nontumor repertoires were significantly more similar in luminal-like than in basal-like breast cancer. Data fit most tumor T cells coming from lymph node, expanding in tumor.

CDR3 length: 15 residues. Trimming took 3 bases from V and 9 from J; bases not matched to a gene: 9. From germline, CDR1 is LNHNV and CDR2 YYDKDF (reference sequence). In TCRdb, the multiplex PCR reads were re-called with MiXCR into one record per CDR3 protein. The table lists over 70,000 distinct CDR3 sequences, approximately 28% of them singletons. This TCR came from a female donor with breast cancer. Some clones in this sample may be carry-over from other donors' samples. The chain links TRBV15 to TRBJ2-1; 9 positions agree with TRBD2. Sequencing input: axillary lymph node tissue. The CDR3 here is CATSSPGLARGEQFF. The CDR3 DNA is TGTGCCACCAGCAGTCCCGGACTAGCGCGGGGTGAGCAGTTCTTC.